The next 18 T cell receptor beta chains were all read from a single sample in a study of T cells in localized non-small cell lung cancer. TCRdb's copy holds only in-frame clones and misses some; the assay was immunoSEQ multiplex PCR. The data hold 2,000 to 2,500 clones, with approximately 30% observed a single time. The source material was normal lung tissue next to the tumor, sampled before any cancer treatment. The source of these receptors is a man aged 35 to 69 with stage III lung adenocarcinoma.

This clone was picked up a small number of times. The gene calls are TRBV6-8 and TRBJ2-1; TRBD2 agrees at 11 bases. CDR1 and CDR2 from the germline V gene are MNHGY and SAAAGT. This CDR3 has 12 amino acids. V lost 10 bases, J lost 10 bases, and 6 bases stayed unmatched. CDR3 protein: CAIRIAGGEQFF. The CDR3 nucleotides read TGTGCCATCAGGATAGCGGGGGGGGAGCAGTTCTTC.

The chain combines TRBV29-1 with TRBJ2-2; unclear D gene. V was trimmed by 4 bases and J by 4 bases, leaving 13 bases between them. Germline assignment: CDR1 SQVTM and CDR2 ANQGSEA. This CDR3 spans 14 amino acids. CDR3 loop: CSVGQTGGTGELFF. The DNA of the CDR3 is TGCAGCGTTGGGCAGACTGGCGGCACCGGGGAGCTGTTTTTT.

This CDR3 reads CASSISPGGLAGVAQYF. The CDR3 nucleotides read TGTGCCAGTAGTATATCTCCCGGAGGGTTAGCGGGAGTGGCCCAGTACTTC. The chain links TRBV19 to TRBJ2-5, with TRBD2 matching over 9 bases. Germline loops: CDR1 LNHDA, CDR2 SQIVND (reference sequence). The CDR3 runs to 17 residues. V shed 2 bases, J shed 9 bases, and the junction held 16 bases outside the gene matches.

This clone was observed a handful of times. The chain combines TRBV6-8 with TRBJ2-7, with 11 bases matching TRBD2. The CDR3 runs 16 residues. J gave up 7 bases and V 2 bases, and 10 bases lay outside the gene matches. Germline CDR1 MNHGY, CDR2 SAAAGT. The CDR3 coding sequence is TGTGCCAGCAGTTACGGGGCGACTAGCGGGGAGGTTGAGCAGTACTTC. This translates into CASSYGATSGEVEQYF.

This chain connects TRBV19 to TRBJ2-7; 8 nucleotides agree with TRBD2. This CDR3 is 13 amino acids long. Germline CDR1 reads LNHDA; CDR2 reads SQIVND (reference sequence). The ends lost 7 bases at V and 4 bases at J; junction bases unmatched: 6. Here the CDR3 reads CASNPGLGYEQYF. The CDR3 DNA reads TGTGCCAGTAACCCGGGACTAGGGTACGAGCAGTACTTC.

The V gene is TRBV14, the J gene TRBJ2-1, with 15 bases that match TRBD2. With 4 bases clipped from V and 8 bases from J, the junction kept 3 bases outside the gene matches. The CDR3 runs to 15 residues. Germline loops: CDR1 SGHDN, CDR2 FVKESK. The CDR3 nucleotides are TGTGCCAGCAGCCTGGGACTAGCGGGGGGTGATGAGCAGTTCTTC. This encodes CASSLGLAGGDEQFF.

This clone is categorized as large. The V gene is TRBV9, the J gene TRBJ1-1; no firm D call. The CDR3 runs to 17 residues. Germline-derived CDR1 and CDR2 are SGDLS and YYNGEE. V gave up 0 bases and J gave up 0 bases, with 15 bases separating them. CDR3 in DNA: TGTGCCAGCAGCGTAGCTACTAGTGTAGCCATGAACACTGAAGCTTTCTTT. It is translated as CASSVATSVAMNTEAFF.

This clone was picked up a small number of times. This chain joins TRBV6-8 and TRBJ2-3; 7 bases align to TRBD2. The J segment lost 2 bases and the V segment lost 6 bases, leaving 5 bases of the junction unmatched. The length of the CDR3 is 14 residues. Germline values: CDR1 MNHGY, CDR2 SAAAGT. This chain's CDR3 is CASREGGPTDTQYF. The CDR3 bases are TGTGCCAGCAGGGAGGGAGGGCCCACAGATACGCAGTATTTT.

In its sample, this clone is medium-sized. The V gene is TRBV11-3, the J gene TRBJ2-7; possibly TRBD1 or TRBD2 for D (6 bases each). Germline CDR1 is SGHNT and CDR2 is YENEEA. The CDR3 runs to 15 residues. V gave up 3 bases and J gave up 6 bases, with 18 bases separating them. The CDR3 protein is CASSFYRAPGGEQYF. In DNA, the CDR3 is TGTGCCAGCAGCTTCTACAGGGCCCCCGGGGGCGAGCAGTACTTC.

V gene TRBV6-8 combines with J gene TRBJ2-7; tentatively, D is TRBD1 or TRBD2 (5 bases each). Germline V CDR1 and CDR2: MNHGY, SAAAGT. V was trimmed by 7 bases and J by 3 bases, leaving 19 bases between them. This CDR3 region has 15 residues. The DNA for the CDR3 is TGTGCCAGCACCCACTCGCCGGGGCAGGACTACGAGCAGTACTTC. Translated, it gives CASTHSPGQDYEQYF.

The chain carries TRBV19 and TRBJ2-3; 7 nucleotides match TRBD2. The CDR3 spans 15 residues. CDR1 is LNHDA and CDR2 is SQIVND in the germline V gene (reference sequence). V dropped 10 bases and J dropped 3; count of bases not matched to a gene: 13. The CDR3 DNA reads TGTGCCACCAATGGAGGGAGGGTAGGAACAGATACGCAGTATTTT. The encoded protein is CATNGGRVGTDTQYF. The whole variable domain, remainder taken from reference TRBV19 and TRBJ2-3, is DGGITQSPKYLFRKEGQNVTLSCEQNLNHDAMYWYRQDPGQGLRLIYYSQIVNDFQKGDIAEGYSVSREKKESFPLTVTSAQKNPTAFYLCATNGGRVGTDTQYFGPGTRLTVL.

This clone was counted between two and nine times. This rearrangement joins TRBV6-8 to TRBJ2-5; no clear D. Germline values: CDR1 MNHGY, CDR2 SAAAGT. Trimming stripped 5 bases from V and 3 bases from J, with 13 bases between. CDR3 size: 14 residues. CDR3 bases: TGTGCCAGCAGTGGATTAACTGGGGAAGAGACCCAGTACTTC. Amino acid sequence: CASSGLTGEETQYF.

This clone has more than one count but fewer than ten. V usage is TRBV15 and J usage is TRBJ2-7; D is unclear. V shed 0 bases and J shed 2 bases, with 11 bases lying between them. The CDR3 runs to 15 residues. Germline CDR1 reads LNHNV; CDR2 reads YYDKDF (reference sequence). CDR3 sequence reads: CATSREPIVTYEQYF. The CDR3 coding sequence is TGTGCCACCAGCAGAGAACCGATCGTCACCTACGAGCAGTACTTC.

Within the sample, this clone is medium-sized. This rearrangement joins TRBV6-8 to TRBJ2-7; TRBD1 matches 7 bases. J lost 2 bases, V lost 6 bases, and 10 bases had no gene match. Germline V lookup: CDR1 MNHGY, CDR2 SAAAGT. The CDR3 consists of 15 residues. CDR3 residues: CASSVTGTDTYEQYF. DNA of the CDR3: TGTGCCAGCAGCGTCACCGGGACAGACACCTACGAGCAGTACTTC.

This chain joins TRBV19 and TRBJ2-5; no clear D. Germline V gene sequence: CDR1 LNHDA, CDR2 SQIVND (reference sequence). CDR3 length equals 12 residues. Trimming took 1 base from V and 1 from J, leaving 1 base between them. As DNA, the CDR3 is TGTGCCAGTAGTATAGGCCAAGAGACCCAGTACTTC. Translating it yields CASSIGQETQYF.

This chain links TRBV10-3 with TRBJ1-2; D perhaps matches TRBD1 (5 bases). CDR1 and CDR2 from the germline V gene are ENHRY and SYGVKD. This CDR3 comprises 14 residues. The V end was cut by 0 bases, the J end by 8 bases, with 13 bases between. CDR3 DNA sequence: TGTGCCATCAGTGAGTCGGGGGAATTTTACGGCTACACCTTC. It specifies CAISESGEFYGYTF.

CDR3 coding DNA: TGTGCCAGCGACCAGGACACAAGAGGGAACACTGAAGCTTTCTTT. This sequence encodes CASDQDTRGNTEAFF. The V call is TRBV6-8, the J call TRBJ1-1, with a weak D call TRBD1 (5 bases). This CDR3 spans 15 amino acids. From germline, CDR1 is MNHGY and CDR2 SAAAGT. V gave up 8 bases and J gave up 1 base, with 17 bases separating them.

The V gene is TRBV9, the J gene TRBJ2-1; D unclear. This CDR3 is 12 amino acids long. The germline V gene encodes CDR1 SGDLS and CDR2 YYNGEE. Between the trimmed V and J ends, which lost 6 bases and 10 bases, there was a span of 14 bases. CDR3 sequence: CASKLGGREQFF. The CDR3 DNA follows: TGTGCCAGCAAACTTGGTGGCAGGGAGCAGTTCTTC. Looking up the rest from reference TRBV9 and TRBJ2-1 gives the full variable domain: DSGVTQTPKHLITATGQRVTLRCSPRSGDLSVYWYQQSLDQGLQFLIQYYNGEERAKGNILERFSAQQFPDLHSELNLSSLELGDSALYFCASKLGGREQFFGPGTRLTVL.